The 29 T cell receptor beta chains reported below all come from one sample, sequenced in a study of glioma-infiltrating T cells after dendritic cell vaccination. Specified time point: after dendritic cell vaccination, including at tumor progression/relapse. The data were produced by immunoSEQ multiplex PCR, yet TCRdb's version contains in-frame clones alone and is incomplete. In the table there are fewer than 60,000 clones, 89% of which are singletons. Source: blood, taken after dendritic cell vaccination. The receptors come from a human donor with glioblastoma.

The chain carries TRBV6-1 and TRBJ2-5; 7 bases align to TRBD2. The CDR3 covers 16 residues. The germline V gene has CDR1 MNHNS and CDR2 SASEGT. With 1 base clipped from V and 1 base from J, the junction kept 6 bases outside the gene matches. CDR3 sequence reads: CASSEGAGAPQETQYF. In DNA, the CDR3 is TGTGCCAGCAGTGAAGGGGCGGGAGCCCCCCAAGAGACCCAGTACTTC.

The V gene is TRBV28, the J gene TRBJ2-4; D is possibly TRBD2 (6 bases). Germline CDR1 MDHEN, CDR2 SYDVKM. V was trimmed by 3 bases and J by 1 base, leaving 16 bases between them. The CDR3 is 17 amino acids. CDR3 amino acids: CASSLLAGWRAKNIQYF. CDR3 nucleotides: TGTGCCAGCAGTTTGCTGGCGGGGTGGAGGGCCAAAAACATTCAGTACTTC. Combining the CDR3 with reference TRBV28 and TRBJ2-4 gives the whole variable domain DVKVTQSSRYLVKRTGEKVFLECVQDMDHENMFWYRQDPGLGLRLIYFSYDVKMKEKGDIPEGYSVSREKKERFSLILESASTNQTSMYLCASSLLAGWRAKNIQYFGAGTRLSVL.

The chain combines TRBV20-1 with TRBJ2-5; D not resolved. CDR3 length equals 11 residues. Germline V gene lookup returns CDR1 DFQATT and CDR2 SNEGSKA (reference sequence). Trimming left V 6 bases short and J 4 bases short, with 9 bases between. The CDR3 nucleotides read TGCAGTGCCGAGCCGCCAGAGACCCAGTACTTC. Its translation is CSAEPPETQYF.

The J gene is TRBJ2-2, the V gene TRBV14; D is ambiguous. V lost 1 base and J 6 bases, leaving 12 bases between the germline ends. The germline V gene has CDR1 SGHDN and CDR2 FVKESK. The CDR3 runs to 15 residues. CDR3 DNA sequence: TGTGCCAGCAGCCAAGGGCCGATCCTCGCCGGGGAGCTGTTTTTT. Its translation is CASSQGPILAGELFF.

This rearrangement joins TRBV25-1 to TRBJ1-3, with D perhaps matching TRBD1 (5 bases). Germline loops: CDR1 MGHDK, CDR2 SYGVNS. The V and J ends lost 4 bases and 0 bases respectively, with 10 bases between them. CDR3 size: 15 residues. This CDR3 is CASSGSGGSGNTIYF. CDR3 in DNA: TGTGCCAGCAGTGGCTCCGGGGGCTCTGGAAACACCATATATTTT.

This clone turned up a few times. This chain links TRBV6-6 with TRBJ2-7, with TRBD2 as a possible D gene (5 bases). V was cut by 6 bases and J by 5 bases, with 14 bases left in between. The CDR3 extends over 13 amino acids. CDR1 and CDR2 (germline): MNHNY, SVGAGI (reference sequence). The DNA of the CDR3 is TGTGCCAGCAGCCACGGACCCGGGGACGAGCAGTACTTC. Protein sequence: CASSHGPGDEQYF.

This clone came up once. The chain recombines TRBV27 with TRBJ1-5; 7 bases align to TRBD1. Unmatched junction bases numbered 11, after V lost 8 bases and J lost 4 bases. The CDR3 totals 15 residues. Germline V gene sequence: CDR1 MNHEY, CDR2 SMNVEV (reference sequence). In DNA form, the CDR3 reads TGTGCCAGCGGACCGGGACAGCACTTGAATCAGCCCCAGCATTTT. Translated: CASGPGQHLNQPQHF.

The J gene is TRBJ1-4, the V gene TRBV28; 9 bases align to TRBD1. The length of the CDR3 is 14 residues. With 2 bases clipped from V and 6 bases from J, the junction kept 1 base outside the gene matches. Looked up from germline, CDR1 is MDHEN and CDR2 is SYDVKM. In DNA, the CDR3 is TGTGCCAGCAGTTTACGGGACAGGGATGAAAAACTGTTTTTT. Protein: CASSLRDRDEKLFF.

This clone was recorded once. The V call is TRBV2, the J call TRBJ1-5, with D unresolved. V lost 2 bases and J 11 bases, leaving 16 bases between the germline ends. The length of the CDR3 is 14 residues. The V gene's germline CDR1 is SNHLY and CDR2 FYNNEI. The chain's CDR3 is CASSEPTVRLAQHF. The CDR3 coding sequence is TGTGCCAGCAGTGAACCCACCGTGAGATTGGCCCAGCATTTT.

The chain is built from TRBV7-6 and TRBJ1-3; D remains ambiguous. Trimming pared 3 bases from V and 1 base from J, leaving 16 bases between. This CDR3 comprises 17 residues. Germline loops: CDR1 SGHVS, CDR2 FNYEAQ. In DNA, the CDR3 is TGTGCCAGCAGCTTGGAGGGAGCTATTAAATCTGGAAACACCATATATTTT. This gives the protein CASSLEGAIKSGNTIYF.

This rearrangement joins TRBV29-1 to TRBJ1-5; 9 nucleotides match TRBD1. CDR1 SQVTM and CDR2 ANQGSEA come from the germline V gene. Unmatched junction bases numbered 7, after V lost 6 bases and J lost 7 bases. This CDR3 region has 13 residues. CDR3 loop: CSVTQGARQPQHF. DNA for the CDR3: TGCAGCGTAACACAGGGGGCTCGACAGCCCCAGCATTTT.

Comment on this clone: Additional DNA sequences in this sample encode the identical CDR3. The chain links TRBV28 to TRBJ2-7; perhaps TRBD1 as D (6 bases). Between the trimmed V and J ends, which lost 3 bases and 4 bases, there was a span of 7 bases. The CDR3 extends over 12 amino acids. The germline V gene has CDR1 MDHEN and CDR2 SYDVKM. In DNA, the CDR3 is TGTGCCAGCAGTTTGAGGGGGTACGAGCAGTACTTC. This translates into CASSLRGYEQYF. Full variable domain (remainder filled in from reference TRBV28 and TRBJ2-7): DVKVTQSSRYLVKRTGEKVFLECVQDMDHENMFWYRQDPGLGLRLIYFSYDVKMKEKGDIPEGYSVSREKKERFSLILESASTNQTSMYLCASSLRGYEQYFGPGTRLTVT.

This chain uses TRBV5-6 with TRBJ1-4; 8 bases match TRBD1. CDR1 SGHDT and CDR2 YYEEEE come from the germline V gene. CDR3 length: 15 residues. The J segment lost 4 bases and the V segment lost 3 bases, leaving 5 bases of the junction unmatched. CDR3 loop: CASSWGQAVNEKLFF. In DNA, the CDR3 is TGTGCCAGCAGCTGGGGACAGGCGGTTAATGAAAAACTGTTTTTT.

The chain couples TRBV6-6 to TRBJ1-5; 10 bases line up with TRBD1. After removal of 0 bases from V and 7 bases from J, the junction contained 6 bases not matched to a gene. Per germline, CDR1 MNHNY and CDR2 SVGAGI (reference sequence). The CDR3 totals 16 residues. The CDR3 reads CASSYSGTGAGQPQHF. The CDR3 coding sequence is TGTGCCAGCAGTTACTCCGGGACAGGGGCGGGCCAGCCCCAGCATTTT.

This chain uses TRBV7-9 with TRBJ1-2; no definite D call. Trimming removed 5 bases from V and 1 base from J, with 11 bases in between. CDR1 and CDR2 (germline): SEHNR, FQNEAQ (reference sequence). The CDR3 sequence is 14 residues long. CDR3 region: CASSQRSVNYGYTF. The CDR3 region has the DNA TGTGCCAGCAGCCAGAGGTCTGTTAACTATGGCTACACCTTC.

The chain uses TRBV28 and TRBJ1-1; the D is unclear. The V and J ends lost 7 bases and 10 bases respectively, with 22 bases between them. Germline V gene data show CDR1 as MDHEN and CDR2 as SYDVKM. The CDR3 has 14 residues. Written as DNA, the CDR3 is TGTGCCAGCATCCGATCGGTCCCGGCTTCAGGAGCTTTCTTT. Encoded protein: CASIRSVPASGAFF.

The chain uses TRBV10-3 and TRBJ2-1, with 9 bases identical to TRBD1. J gave up 5 bases and V 7 bases, and 3 bases lay outside the gene matches. CDR1 and CDR2 from the germline V gene are ENHRY and SYGVKD. This CDR3 comprises 13 residues. The CDR3, as DNA: TGTGCCATCAAGGGGACAGGGAACAATGAGCAGTTCTTC. Its translation is CAIKGTGNNEQFF.

The genes are TRBV5-6 and TRBJ1-2, with D hard to call. Trimming removed 1 base from V and 2 bases from J, with 9 bases in between. Germline CDR1 SGHDT, CDR2 YYEEEE. The CDR3 spans 14 residues. Here the CDR3 reads CASSLSGSNYGYTF. In DNA, the CDR3 is TGTGCCAGCAGCTTGTCCGGGTCGAACTATGGCTACACCTTC.

This chain connects TRBV6-1 to TRBJ1-3; no firm D call. CDR1 MNHNS and CDR2 SASEGT come from the germline V gene. There are 14 residues in the CDR3. The germline V and J ends were trimmed by 2 bases and 0 bases, with 5 bases remaining between them. CDR3 amino acids: CASSETHSGNTIYF. Written as DNA, the CDR3 is TGTGCCAGCAGTGAAACTCACTCTGGAAACACCATATATTTT.

The chain recombines TRBV19 with TRBJ2-5; 8 bases align to TRBD2. CDR3 length equals 15 residues. Germline lookup yields CDR1 LNHDA and CDR2 SQIVND (reference sequence). V shed 6 bases and J 0 bases; nucleotides not matched to a gene: 6. For the CDR3, the DNA is TGTGCCAGTAGGGCGGGAGGCACCTACCAAGAGACCCAGTACTTC. The encoded protein is CASRAGGTYQETQYF.

The gene calls are TRBV19 and TRBJ1-5; the D gene is possibly TRBD1 (6 bases). The CDR3 length is 15 residues. Germline assignment: CDR1 LNHDA and CDR2 SQIVND (reference sequence). Trimming pared 10 bases from V and 7 bases from J, leaving 23 bases between. The CDR3 coding sequence is TGTGCCACTCGCGGGCATTCAGGGGTTGGGCAGCCCCAGCATTTT. Translating it yields CATRGHSGVGQPQHF. Combining the CDR3 with reference TRBV19 and TRBJ1-5 gives the whole variable domain DGGITQSPKYLFRKEGQNVTLSCEQNLNHDAMYWYRQDPGQGLRLIYYSQIVNDFQKGDIAEGYSVSREKKESFPLTVTSAQKNPTAFYLCATRGHSGVGQPQHFGDGTRLSIL.

This sequence joins TRBV5-6 and TRBJ2-7; TRBD2 is a possible D gene (5 bases). With 4 bases removed from V and 6 bases from J, the gap between germline ends came to 14 bases. CDR1 and CDR2 (germline): SGHDT, YYEEEE. The CDR3 is 13 amino acids. The CDR3 coding sequence is TGTGCCAGCAGCCAAATCGGGGTGGGCGAGCAGTACTTC. Its protein product is CASSQIGVGEQYF.

The V call is TRBV27, the J call TRBJ2-2, with 10 bases fitting TRBD2. The germline V gene has CDR1 MNHEY and CDR2 SMNVEV (reference sequence). The CDR3 is 15 residues long. The V segment lost 6 bases and the J segment 4 bases; nucleotides outside the gene matches: 5. As DNA, the CDR3 is TGTGCCAGCAGAGTCCCTAGCGGGAGCACCGGGGAGCTGTTTTTT. As protein: CASRVPSGSTGELFF.

The V call is TRBV19, the J call TRBJ2-1; D call uncertain. Trimming cost V 5 bases and J 2 bases, with 7 bases left between them. This CDR3 spans 13 amino acids. The germline CDR1 and CDR2 sequences are LNHDA and SQIVND (reference sequence). The CDR3 DNA reads as TGTGCCAGTAGTGTCACAACCTACAATGAGCAGTTCTTC. Its translation is CASSVTTYNEQFF.

V usage is TRBV7-9 and J usage is TRBJ1-4; no definite D call. V was shortened by 1 base and J by 11 bases, with 11 bases between the two germline ends. Germline CDR1 SEHNR, CDR2 FQNEAQ (reference sequence). CDR3 length equals 13 residues. CDR3 nucleotide sequence: TGTGCCAGCAGCTTAGATATCTTACAGAAACTGTTTTTT. Translation: CASSLDILQKLFF.

V gene TRBV27 combines with J gene TRBJ1-1; tentative D call: TRBD1 (6 bases). The CDR3 loop spans 13 amino acids. The germline V gene encodes CDR1 MNHEY and CDR2 SMNVEV (reference sequence). V was cut by 6 bases and J by 10 bases, with 18 bases left in between. Here the CDR3 reads CASRGGPQTGAFF. CDR3 DNA: TGTGCCAGCAGAGGGGGACCCCAGACGGGAGCTTTCTTT.

This chain connects TRBV4-1 to TRBJ2-5, with 9 bases matching TRBD2. The J call may be incorrect, as the DNA end agrees better with TRBJ2-7. The CDR3 is 15 amino acids. Looked up from germline, CDR1 is MGHRA and CDR2 is YSYEKL. CDR3 sequence (DNA): TGCGCCAGCAGCGCTCCCCAGCGGGGGGTCCTCGAGCAGTACTTC. Encoded protein: CASSAPQRGVLEQYF.

This chain uses TRBV28 with TRBJ1-6, with 8 bases fitting TRBD1. V gave up 7 bases and J gave up 6 bases; unmatched junction bases: 8. CDR3 size: 15 residues. Germline V gene sequence: CDR1 MDHEN, CDR2 SYDVKM. The DNA for the CDR3 is TGTGCCAGCATTGGTACAGGGGGACGTAATTCACCCCTCCACTTT. Translation gives CASIGTGGRNSPLHF.

This clone was observed a single time. Distinct nucleotide sequences in the sample also encode this CDR3. This sequence joins TRBV6-5 and TRBJ2-1; tentative D call: TRBD2 (5 bases). Trimming took 5 bases from V and 0 from J, leaving 11 bases between them. The germline V gene has CDR1 MNHEY and CDR2 SVGAGI. The CDR3 has 15 residues. This chain's CDR3 is CASSLSGTSYNEQFF. Here the CDR3 DNA reads TGTGCCAGCAGTCTAAGCGGAACCTCCTACAATGAGCAGTTCTTC.